These 2 T cell receptor beta chains were all obtained from the same sample, sequenced in a study of patients and donors after allogeneic stem cell transplantation (TCRdb year 2020). Receptor amplification or capture employed RT-PCR. Sequencing used a NextSeq 550. Through fastp at Q25 and MiXCR, TCRdb rebuilt clones from the public reads, retaining in-frame beta chains. CDR3 protein sequences are deduplicated, and each keeps its most common genes and DNA. The sample records 150,000 or so distinct CDR3 sequences, approximately 25% of which are singletons. Of the sample, 25% to 30% is held by the ten largest clones. Sequenced: blood, either unsorted or a sorted T cell fraction (not recorded which). The origin of the receptors is a human donor who was either an allogeneic HSCT recipient or a stem cell or donor lymphocyte infusion donor (not recorded which). It is not recorded whose cells these are; they may come from a transplant donor.

In this sample, this clonotype turned up a few times. The V and J genes are TRBV20-1 and TRBJ2-1; TRBD2 matches at 10 bases. Unmatched junction bases numbered 4, after V lost 0 bases and J lost 5 bases. The germline V gene has CDR1 DFQATT and CDR2 SNEGSKA (reference sequence). This CDR3 comprises 15 residues. CDR3 coding DNA: TGCAGTGCTAGAGATCTGAGCGGGGGGGACAATGAGCAGTTCTTC. This gives the protein CSARDLSGGDNEQFF.

This chain uses TRBV10-3 with TRBJ2-7, with a possible D match to TRBD1 (6 bases). Germline values: CDR1 ENHRY, CDR2 SYGVKD. With 10 bases removed from V and 2 bases from J, the gap between germline ends came to 12 bases. The CDR3 runs to 12 residues. CDR3 nucleotides: TGTGCCAGCCGGGACAAAGCCTACGAGCAGTACTTC. Translated, it gives CASRDKAYEQYF.